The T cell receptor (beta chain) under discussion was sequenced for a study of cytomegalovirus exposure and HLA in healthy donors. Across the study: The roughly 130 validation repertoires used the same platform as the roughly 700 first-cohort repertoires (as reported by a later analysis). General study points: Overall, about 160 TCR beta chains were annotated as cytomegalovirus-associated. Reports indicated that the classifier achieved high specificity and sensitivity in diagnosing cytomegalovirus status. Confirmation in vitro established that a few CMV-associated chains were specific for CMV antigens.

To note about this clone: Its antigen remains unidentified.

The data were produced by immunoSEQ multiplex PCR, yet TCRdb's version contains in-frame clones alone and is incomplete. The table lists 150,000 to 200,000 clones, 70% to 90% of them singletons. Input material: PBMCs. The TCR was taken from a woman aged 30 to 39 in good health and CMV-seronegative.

The CDR3 spells CASRKPRDSSYEQYF. DNA for the CDR3: TGTGCCAGCAGAAAACCACGGGACAGCTCCTACGAGCAGTACTTC. The chain links TRBV11-2 to TRBJ2-7, with 7 bases that match TRBD1. V lost 6 bases and J lost 0; bases outside the gene matches: 8. From germline, CDR1 is SGHAT and CDR2 FQNNGV. The CDR3 sequence is 15 residues long.